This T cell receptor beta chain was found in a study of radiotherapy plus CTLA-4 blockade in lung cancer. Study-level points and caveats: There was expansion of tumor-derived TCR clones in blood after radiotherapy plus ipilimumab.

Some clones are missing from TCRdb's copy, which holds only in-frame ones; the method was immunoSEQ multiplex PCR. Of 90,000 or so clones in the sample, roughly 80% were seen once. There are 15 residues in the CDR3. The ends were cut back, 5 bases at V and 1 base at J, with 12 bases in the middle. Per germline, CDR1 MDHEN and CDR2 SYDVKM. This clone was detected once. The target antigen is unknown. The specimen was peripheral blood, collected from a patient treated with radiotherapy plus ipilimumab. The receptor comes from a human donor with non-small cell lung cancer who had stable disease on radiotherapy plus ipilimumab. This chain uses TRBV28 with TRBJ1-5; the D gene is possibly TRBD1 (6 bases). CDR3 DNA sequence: TGTGCCAGCAGTCAAACGGGGGCGAGCAATCAGCCCCAGCATTTT. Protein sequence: CASSQTGASNQPQHF.